The 27 T cell receptor beta chains presented below share a single source sample, sequenced in a study of T cells in women clearing cervical HPV infection. Profiled with immunoSEQ multiplex PCR; TCRdb holds only in-frame clones, not every one. The sample yields some 37,000 clones, of which the top ten take up around 1.7%. Material: blood buffy coat. All receptors come from a woman aged 18-70 years with a cervical HPV16 infection that either progressed to CIN3+ or cleared (not recorded which).

A word on this clone: The CDR3 end is not reached by the read, which stops 3 residues before it; the germline J gene fills it in. This sequence joins TRBV5-1 and TRBJ2-7; unclear D gene. This CDR3 contains 15 residues. The V gene's germline CDR1 is SGHRS and CDR2 YFSETQ. V was pared by 4 bases and J by 4 bases, with 18 bases between. CDR3 residues: CASSPIASGNYEQYF. The CDR3 DNA, read in part, is TGCGCCAGCAGCCCCATCGCGTCGGGTAATTACGAG.

In the case of this clone: The read is 3 residues too short to cover the CDR3 end, so that end is filled in from the germline J gene. The chain combines TRBV4-2 with TRBJ2-2, with a weak D call TRBD1 (5 bases). Germline CDR1 is LGHNA and CDR2 is YNFKEQ. The V gene lost 6 bases and the J gene lost 7 bases, with 15 bases spanning the gap. This CDR3 spans 14 amino acids. CDR3 residues: CASRPDTSFGELFF. The part of the CDR3 DNA that was read is TGTGCCAGCAGGCCGGACACATCTTTCGGGGAG.

As to this clone: The CDR3 is cut off 3 residues early in the read; its end comes from the germline J gene. This sequence joins TRBV19 and TRBJ1-6, with 12 nucleotides matching TRBD1. From germline, CDR1 is LNHDA and CDR2 SQIVND (reference sequence). Unmatched junction bases numbered 8, after V lost 8 bases and J lost 6 bases. CDR3 length equals 16 residues. The CDR3 protein is CASRGGQGALNSPLHF. The CDR3 bases that were read are TGTGCCAGTCGCGGGGGACAGGGGGCTCTTAATTCACCC. Variable domain in full (rest from reference TRBV19 and TRBJ1-6): DGGITQSPKYLFRKEGQNVTLSCEQNLNHDAMYWYRQDPGQGLRLIYYSQIVNDFQKGDIAEGYSVSREKKESFPLTVTSAQKNPTAFYLCASRGGQGALNSPLHFGNGTRLTVT.

As concerns this clone: The read ends 3 residues early relative to the CDR3; the germline J gene fills the gap. The rearrangement joins TRBV10-1 to TRBJ1-2; 10 positions agree with TRBD1. This CDR3 comprises 13 residues. CDR1 and CDR2 (germline): WNHNN, SYGVQD (reference sequence). The trim removed 6 bases at V and 3 bases at J, leaving 1 base unmatched. This CDR3 is CASRDRGDYGYTF. CDR3 DNA, as far as it was read: TGCGCCAGCAGGGACAGGGGGGACTATGGC.

As for this clone: The read stops 3 residues short of the end of the CDR3; the missing end is completed from the germline J gene. The genes are TRBV14 and TRBJ2-1; 14 bases are a match to TRBD2. The J segment lost 2 bases and the V segment lost 4 bases, leaving 13 bases of the junction unmatched. The CDR3 loop spans 20 amino acids. CDR1 is SGHDN, CDR2 FVKESK, per germline. The CDR3 reads CASSPTLGTSGGTTYNEQFF. The CDR3 bases that were read are TGTGCCAGCAGCCCAACCCTCGGGACTAGCGGGGGCACGACCTACAATGAG.

About this clone: The read gets to within 3 residues of the CDR3 end, and the germline J gene fills in the rest. This chain connects TRBV20-1 to TRBJ2-7, with TRBD1 matching over 9 bases. Germline CDR1 reads DFQATT; CDR2 reads SNEGSKA (reference sequence). The ends lost 6 bases at V and 1 base at J; junction bases unmatched: 7. The CDR3 length is 14 residues. The CDR3 region is CSALKDRGSYEQYF. The DNA read from the CDR3 is TGCAGTGCGCTGAAGGACAGGGGTTCCTACGAG.

Of note for this clone: The read is 3 residues too short to cover the CDR3 end, so that end is filled in from the germline J gene. The rearrangement joins TRBV19 to TRBJ2-1; D may be TRBD1 (6 bases). In germline, CDR1 is LNHDA, CDR2 SQIVND (reference sequence). The CDR3 runs 16 residues. Trimming left V 1 base short and J 5 bases short, with 15 bases between. The sequenced part of the CDR3 DNA is TGTGCCAGTAGTATAGGCAGGGGATTTGGCCACAATGAG. Encoded protein: CASSIGRGFGHNE. The entire CDR3 sequence reads CASSIGRGFGHNEQFF.

Regarding this clone: The CDR3 extends 3 residues past the end of the read, so its final part is completed from the germline J gene. The chain joins TRBV5-3 to TRBJ2-2; D is possibly TRBD1 (5 bases). TRBV5-3 is known as an ORF, though its function is uncertain. The length of the CDR3 is 16 residues. The V gene lost 6 bases and the J gene lost 8 bases, with 23 bases spanning the gap. The CDR3 here is CARKRSQGVIGGELFF. The CDR3 DNA, read in part, is TGTGCCAGAAAAAGAAGTCAAGGGGTAATTGGGGGGGAG.

About this clone itself: The read ends 3 residues before the CDR3 terminus; that terminus is restored from the germline J gene. The gene calls are TRBV19 and TRBJ1-3, with 9 nucleotides matching TRBD1. CDR1 is LNHDA and CDR2 is SQIVND in the germline V gene (reference sequence). The CDR3 is made up of 15 amino acids. V gave up 8 bases and J gave up 4 bases; unmatched junction bases: 9. The CDR3 sequence is CASAPQQGAGNTIYF. The CDR3 bases that were read are TGTGCCAGTGCACCCCAACAGGGGGCAGGAAACACC.

Concerning this clone itself: The DNA ends 3 residues before the CDR3 does, and the rest of the CDR3 is filled in from the germline J gene. The chain has TRBV7-8 and TRBJ2-4, with a weak D call TRBD1 (5 bases). CDR1 and CDR2 (germline): SGHVS, FQNEAQ. This CDR3 region has 13 residues. CDR3 DNA (partial): TGTGCCAGCAGCCCCGGACAATACTATGGT. Encoded protein: CASSPGQYYG. The entire CDR3 protein is CASSPGQYYGQYF.

For this clone: The read terminates 3 residues ahead of where the CDR3 ends, so the germline J gene completes it. The gene calls are TRBV7-2 and TRBJ2-7; 8 bases fit TRBD2. V lost 0 bases, J lost 4 bases, and 8 bases stayed unmatched. CDR1 SGHTA and CDR2 FQGNSA come from the germline V gene. The CDR3 runs to 16 residues. The DNA read from the CDR3 is TGTGCCAGCAGCTTAGCTAGCGGGGTATCTAGGTACGAG. It yields the protein CASSLASGVSRYE. The entire CDR3 protein reads CASSLASGVSRYEQYF. Full variable domain (missing parts from reference TRBV7-2 and TRBJ2-7): GAGVSQSPSNKVTEKGKDVELRCDPISGHTALYWYRQSLGQGLEFLIYFQGNSAPDKSGLPSDRFSAERTGGSVSTLTIQRTQQEDSAVYLCASSLASGVSRYEQYFGPGTRLTVT.

Comments on this clone: The read terminates 3 residues ahead of where the CDR3 ends, so the germline J gene completes it. The chain couples TRBV19 to TRBJ1-2; tentative D call: TRBD1 (5 bases). The CDR3 totals 16 residues. The germline V gene encodes CDR1 LNHDA and CDR2 SQIVND (reference sequence). The CDR3 spells CASSPGLASSYNDYTF. The covered CDR3 bases are TGTGCCAGTAGTCCGGGACTAGCTAGCTCCTACAATGAC.

About this clone itself: The read comes to an end 3 residues before the CDR3 does, leaving the germline J gene to fill in the end. The chain uses TRBV9 and TRBJ2-7, with D perhaps matching TRBD2 (6 bases). V dropped 0 bases and J dropped 1 base, with 11 bases sitting between them. CDR1 and CDR2 from the germline V gene are SGDLS and YYNGEE. The CDR3 extends over 15 amino acids. CDR3 sequence reads: CASSVVGEASYEQYF. The DNA read from the CDR3 is TGTGCCAGCAGCGTAGTAGGGGAGGCTTCCTACGAG. Using reference TRBV9 and TRBJ2-7 for the parts outside the CDR3, the full variable domain is DSGVTQTPKHLITATGQRVTLRCSPRSGDLSVYWYQQSLDQGLQFLIQYYNGEERAKGNILERFSAQQFPDLHSELNLSSLELGDSALYFCASSVVGEASYEQYFGPGTRLTVT.

A word on this clone: The read ends 3 residues shy of where the CDR3 ends; the end is completed using the germline J gene. The chain recombines TRBV6-2 or TRBV6-3 with TRBJ2-3; D may be TRBD2 (5 bases). The CDR3 length is 10 residues. Germline CDR1 and CDR2: MNHEY and SVGEGT. CDR3 amino acids: CAAGFQPQYF. CDR3 DNA, as far as it was read: TGTGCCGCGGGTTTCCAGCCG.

As regards this clone: Read coverage stops 3 residues before the CDR3 terminus; the germline J gene supplies the remainder. The gene calls are TRBV7-3 and TRBJ2-3; TRBD2 matches 9 bases. The germline CDR1 and CDR2 sequences are SGHTA and FQGTGA. The CDR3 extends over 13 amino acids. The CDR3 sequence: CASRFSGGETQYF. Partial CDR3 DNA: TGTGCCAGCAGGTTTAGCGGGGGAGAGACG.

Comment on this clone: The sequenced fragment ends 3 residues before the CDR3 boundary, so the rest is inferred from the germline J gene. The chain carries TRBV6-1 and TRBJ2-2; D uncertain. Germline-derived CDR1 and CDR2 are MNHNS and SASEGT. Trimming pared 4 bases from V and 5 bases from J, leaving 8 bases between. There are 13 residues in the CDR3. The CDR3 protein is CASSAQRTGELFF. The sequenced part of the CDR3 DNA is TGTGCCAGCAGTGCTCAGAGGACCGGGGAG.

About this clone itself: The sequenced fragment ends 3 residues before the CDR3 boundary, so the rest is inferred from the germline J gene. The chain combines TRBV19 with TRBJ2-1; D gene uncertain. V shed 4 bases and J shed 6 bases, with 16 bases lying between them. The CDR3 is made up of 15 amino acids. Germline loops: CDR1 LNHDA, CDR2 SQIVND (reference sequence). CDR3 protein: CASSNQPTAGNEQFF. The part of the CDR3 DNA that was read is TGTGCCAGTAGTAACCAACCCACCGCAGGCAATGAG.

The CDR3 sequence: CATYLGQGYNEQYF. The CDR3 bases that were read are TGTGCCACCTACCTGGGGCAGGGGTATAACGAG. The chain couples TRBV2 to TRBJ2-7; TRBD1 is a possible D gene (6 bases). The read gets to within 3 residues of the CDR3 end, and the germline J gene fills in the rest. V gave up 10 bases and J gave up 5 bases, with 21 bases separating them. The CDR3 totals 14 residues. Looked up from germline, CDR1 is SNHLY and CDR2 is FYNNEI.

As regards this clone: The read finishes 3 residues shy of the CDR3 end, and the germline J gene is used to complete it. The chain links TRBV3-1 (or the pseudogene TRBV3-2) to TRBJ2-5, with 13 positions matching TRBD2. The CDR3 totals 18 residues. Trimming cost V 4 bases and J 4 bases; bases outside gene matches: 12. In germline, CDR1 is LGHDT, CDR2 YNNKEL (reference sequence). CDR3: CASSPQGRTSGGGETQYF. The CDR3 bases that were read are TGTGCCAGCAGCCCCCAAGGGAGAACTAGCGGGGGGGGAGAGACC.

CDR3: CASSARQNEKLFF. The CDR3 DNA, read in part, is TGCGCCAGCAGCGCCCGACAAAATGAAAAA. This chain joins TRBV4-1 and TRBJ1-4; no definite D call. The read is 3 residues too short to cover the CDR3 end, so that end is filled in from the germline J gene. CDR3 length equals 13 residues. Germline assignment: CDR1 MGHRA and CDR2 YSYEKL. V dropped 5 bases and J dropped 5 bases, with 9 bases sitting between them.

On this clone: The CDR3 goes on 3 residues after the read ends, and that part is filled in from the germline J gene. The genes are TRBV12-3 or TRBV12-4 and TRBJ2-2; 10 bases map to TRBD2. The V segment lost 6 bases and the J segment 4 bases; nucleotides outside the gene matches: 2. This CDR3 is 14 amino acids long. The CDR3 loop reads CASRSGGATGELFF. The covered CDR3 bases are TGTGCCAGCAGAAGCGGGGGGGCCACCGGGGAG.

For this clone: The CDR3 goes on 3 residues after the read ends, and that part is filled in from the germline J gene. This chain links TRBV7-9 with TRBJ1-2; TRBD1 is a possible D gene (6 bases). The CDR3 loop spans 13 amino acids. Germline CDR1 SEHNR, CDR2 FQNEAQ (reference sequence). CDR3 region: CASSPDSIYDYTF. CDR3 DNA, as far as it was read: TGTGCCAGCAGCCCGGACAGCATTTACGAC.

The CDR3 protein is CASSLLAESSYNEQFF. The sequenced CDR3 bases are TGTGCCAGCAGCTTACTTGCAGAGAGCTCCTACAATGAG. The chain uses TRBV7-8 and TRBJ2-1, with D hard to call. The DNA ends 3 residues before the CDR3 does, and the rest of the CDR3 is filled in from the germline J gene. Germline V gene lookup returns CDR1 SGHVS and CDR2 FQNEAQ. CDR3 length: 16 residues. Trimming cost V 2 bases and J 0 bases, with 11 bases left between them.

On this clone: Coverage ceases 3 residues before the CDR3 finishes, and the germline J gene fills in the end. V gene TRBV12-3 or TRBV12-4 combines with J gene TRBJ2-7; possible D gene TRBD1, 6 bases. This CDR3 contains 13 residues. The germline V and J ends were trimmed by 6 bases and 3 bases, with 12 bases remaining between them. CDR3 sequence: CASRNGQFYEQYF. CDR3 bases read: TGTGCCAGCAGGAATGGACAGTTCTACGAG.

For this clone: With the read ending 3 residues before the CDR3 end, the germline J gene is used to fill in that end. The rearrangement links TRBV7-9 to TRBJ1-1, with a tentative D call TRBD1 (5 bases). Germline values: CDR1 SEHNR, CDR2 FQNEAQ (reference sequence). The CDR3 consists of 15 residues. The CDR3 loop is CASSFSGTGQETAFF. The CDR3 bases that were read are TGTGCCAGCAGCTTCAGCGGGACGGGGCAAGAGACC. The full variable domain, its missing parts supplied by reference TRBV7-9 and TRBJ1-1, is DTGVSQNPRHKITKRGQNVTFRCDPISEHNRLYWYRQTLGQGPEFLTYFQNEAQLEKSRLLSDRFSAERPKGSFSTLEIQRTEQGDSAMYLCASSFSGTGQETAFFGQGTRLTVV.

As concerns this clone: The read halts 3 residues ahead of the CDR3 end, with the missing end drawn from the germline J gene. V gene TRBV20-1 combines with J gene TRBJ2-7, with 14 nucleotides matching TRBD2. The CDR3 consists of 13 residues. Germline trimming cut 5 bases from V and 3 bases from J; bases unmatched to any gene: 0. Per germline, CDR1 DFQATT and CDR2 SNEGSKA (reference sequence). CDR3 amino acids: CSAGTSGGYEQYF. CDR3 bases read: TGCAGTGCTGGGACTAGCGGGGGCTACGAG.

Note on this clone: The read terminates 3 residues ahead of where the CDR3 ends, so the germline J gene completes it. The chain has TRBV19 and TRBJ2-5; 8 bases are a match to TRBD1. V was pared by 3 bases and J by 1 base, with 10 bases of the junction left unmatched. From germline, CDR1 is LNHDA and CDR2 SQIVND (reference sequence). This CDR3 is built from 17 residues. The CDR3 spells CASSMGGQGRPQETQYF. The DNA read from the CDR3 is TGTGCCAGTAGTATGGGCGGACAGGGTAGGCCCCAAGAGACC. The full variable domain, rest sourced from reference TRBV19 and TRBJ2-5, is DGGITQSPKYLFRKEGQNVTLSCEQNLNHDAMYWYRQDPGQGLRLIYYSQIVNDFQKGDIAEGYSVSREKKESFPLTVTSAQKNPTAFYLCASSMGGQGRPQETQYFGPGTRLLVL.